This TCR beta chain stems from a study of graft-versus-host responses after intestinal transplantation. Findings and caveats of the study: Graft-donor T cell macrochimerism in patients accompanied high graft-versus-host to host-versus-graft clonal ratios in allografts. Declining HvG levels early post-transplant were linked to peak circulating GvH clone levels.

About this clone itself: Its antigen is as yet unknown.

Using immunoSEQ multiplex PCR, the repertoire was profiled, and TCRdb retains in-frame clones only, with some absent. The table shows more than 80,000 clones, with around four fifths occurring only once. Germline CDR1 is PRHDT and CDR2 is FYEKMQ (reference sequence). The CDR3 runs 15 residues. J was trimmed by 4 bases and V by 1 base; bases with no gene match: 1. This sample comprised unstimulated CD8+ T cells sorted from spleen or lymph node cells, obtained before intestinal transplant. The chain uses TRBV13 and TRBJ2-2, with TRBD1 matching over 9 bases. The receptor was isolated from a human donor who received an intestinal transplant. As DNA, the CDR3 is TGTGCCAGCAGCTTAGAACAGGGGGCCACCGGGGAGCTGTTTTTT. Translation gives CASSLEQGATGELFF.